This T cell receptor beta chain was documented in a study of beta chain features in type 1 diabetes. General study results and limits: Type 1 diabetes patients showed fewer insertions and more deletions at VDJ junctions. When Type 1 diabetes patients were examined, their TCRB CDR3s proved moderately but significantly shorter in all four CD4+ subsets.

The CDR3 is 14 residues long. Germline CDR1 is LNHDA and CDR2 is SQIVND (reference sequence). This clone was seen a handful of times. The antigen remains undetermined. Expressed TCRB transcripts were sequenced because the entire RNA isolate underwent reverse transcription. The data were produced by immunoSEQ multiplex PCR, yet TCRdb's version contains in-frame clones alone and is incomplete. The sample holds 600,000 to 700,000 clones, around an eighth seen once. Input material: naive CD4+ T cells from blood. This chain uses TRBV19 with TRBJ1-2; 9 bases align to TRBD1. This receptor was obtained from a man aged 25 to 40 with type 1 diabetes. The CDR3 is CASWFDRGNYGYTF. CDR3 nucleotides: TGTGCAAGTTGGTTCGACAGGGGGAACTATGGCTACACCTTC.